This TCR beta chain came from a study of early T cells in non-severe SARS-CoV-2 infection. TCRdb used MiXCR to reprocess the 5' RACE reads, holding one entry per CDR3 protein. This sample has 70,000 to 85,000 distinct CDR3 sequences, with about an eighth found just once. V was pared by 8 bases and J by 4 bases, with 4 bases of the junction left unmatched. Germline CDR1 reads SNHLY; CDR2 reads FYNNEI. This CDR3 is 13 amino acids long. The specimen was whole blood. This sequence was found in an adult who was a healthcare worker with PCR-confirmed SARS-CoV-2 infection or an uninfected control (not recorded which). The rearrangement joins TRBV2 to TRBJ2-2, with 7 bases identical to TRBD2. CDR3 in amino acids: CASGREVTGELFF. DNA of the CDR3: TGTGCCAGCGGGAGGGAGGTCACCGGGGAGCTGTTTTTT.